This is a list of T cell receptor beta chains from one sample in a study of blood T cell repertoires in COVID-19. Only in-frame clones appear in the TCRdb table, and some are missing; sequencing was by immunoSEQ multiplex PCR. Of more than 75,000 clones listed, around nine tenths are singletons. The specimen was peripheral blood. The receptors were sampled from a man aged 30-40 years with acute or convalescent COVID-19. Both conserved end residues are part of each CDR3. A D gene is named only where the DNA matches it firmly. Size is omitted from some rows. Given values are once, few, many or a class for expanded clones.

CDR3: CSVALLGNSYEQYF; DNA: TGCAGCGTTGCTTTACTAGGAAACTCCTACGAGCAGTACTTC; J: TRBJ2-7; V: TRBV29-1; D: NA; length: 14; size: few
CDR3: CASSPGSGRVYEQYF; DNA: TGTGCCAGCTCACCGGGGAGCGGGAGGGTCTACGAGCAGTACTTC; J: TRBJ2-7; V: TRBV18; D: TRBD2; length: 15; size: NA
CDR3: CASSPGTGAEAFF; DNA: TGTGCCAGCAGCCCTGGGACAGGGGCTGAAGCTTTCTTT; J: TRBJ1-1; V: TRBV7-9; D: TRBD1; length: 13; size: NA
CDR3: CASSLVAGGLTDTQYF; DNA: TGTGCCAGCAGCTTAGTGGCGGGAGGGCTTACAGATACGCAGTATTTT; J: TRBJ2-3; V: TRBV11-2; D: TRBD2; length: 16; size: NA
CDR3: CASSPGIQDSDTQYF; DNA: TGTGCCAGCTCACCGGGAATACAGGATTCAGATACGCAGTATTTT; J: TRBJ2-3; V: TRBV18; D: NA; length: 15; size: NA
CDR3: CASGGPGSYNEQFF; DNA: TGTGCCAGCGGAGGGCCGGGGTCCTACAATGAGCAGTTCTTC; J: TRBJ2-1; V: TRBV7-9; D: NA; length: 14; size: NA
CDR3: CASRPSSYRVWGELFF; DNA: TGTGCAAGTCGCCCGTCCAGTTACAGGGTGTGGGGGGAGCTGTTTTTT; J: TRBJ2-2; V: TRBV12-2; D: NA; length: 16; size: NA
CDR3: CASSLLYRGNTEAFF; DNA: TGTGCCAGCAGTTTATTGTACAGGGGGAACACTGAAGCTTTCTTT; J: TRBJ1-1; V: TRBV28; D: TRBD1; length: 15; size: NA
CDR3: CAWSEGQGVYSNQPQHF; DNA: TGTGCCTGGAGTGAAGGACAGGGGGTTTATAGCAATCAGCCCCAGCATTTT; J: TRBJ1-5; V: TRBV30; D: TRBD1; length: 17; size: NA
CDR3: CASSIATGNYGYTF; DNA: TGTGCCAGTAGTATAGCAACAGGGAACTATGGCTACACCTTC; J: TRBJ1-2; V: TRBV19; D: NA; length: 14; size: NA
CDR3: CASSPPLYLPDRGKEAFF; DNA: TGTGCCAGCAGCCCCCCCCTTTACCTACCGGACAGGGGTAAAGAAGCTTTCTTT; J: TRBJ1-1; V: TRBV7-9; D: TRBD1; length: 18; size: NA
CDR3: CASSPPAAGGYNEQFF; DNA: TGTGCCAGCAGCCCCCCAGCGGCGGGAGGGTACAATGAGCAGTTCTTC; J: TRBJ2-1; V: TRBV7-9; D: TRBD2; length: 16; size: NA
CDR3: CASIRQPGDEQYF; DNA: TGTGCCAGCATCAGACAGCCGGGCGACGAGCAGTACTTC; J: TRBJ2-7; V: TRBV6-4; D: NA; length: 13; size: NA
CDR3: CASSFGGLFGGNSPLHF; DNA: TGTGCCAGCAGCTTCGGGGGTTTGTTTGGGGGTAATTCACCCCTCCACTTT; J: TRBJ1-6; V: TRBV7-2; D: NA; length: 17; size: once
CDR3: CASSFSGAYNEQFF; DNA: TGTGCCAGCAGCTTTAGCGGCGCCTACAATGAGCAGTTCTTC; J: TRBJ2-1; V: TRBV5-8; D: NA; length: 14; size: NA
CDR3: CASSRQTTNQPQHF; DNA: TGTGCCAGTAGTAGACAGACCACAAATCAGCCCCAGCATTTT; J: TRBJ1-5; V: TRBV19; D: NA; length: 14; size: NA
CDR3: CASSLRTSGRNEQYF; DNA: TGTGCCAGCTCACTTCGGACTAGCGGGAGGAACGAGCAGTACTTC; J: TRBJ2-7; V: TRBV18; D: TRBD2; length: 15; size: NA
CDR3: CASSLRQGYGYTF; DNA: TGTGCCAGCAGCTTAAGGCAGGGCTATGGCTACACCTTC; J: TRBJ1-2; V: TRBV7-2; D: NA; length: 13; size: NA
CDR3: CASSLDMYNSPLHF; DNA: TGTGCCAGCAGCTTAGACATGTATAATTCACCCCTCCACTTT; J: TRBJ1-6; V: TRBV7-2; D: NA; length: 14; size: NA
CDR3: CASSHYRGLAGYEQYF; DNA: TGCGCCAGCAGCCATTATCGGGGACTAGCGGGGTACGAGCAGTACTTC; J: TRBJ2-7; V: TRBV4-1; D: TRBD2; length: 16; size: NA
CDR3: CASSNAGGGISEAFF; DNA: TGTGCCAGTAGTAACGCGGGAGGGGGCATTTCTGAAGCTTTCTTT; J: TRBJ1-1; V: TRBV19; D: TRBD1; length: 15; size: NA
CDR3: CASSDGGVSNSPLHF; DNA: TGCGCCAGCAGTGATGGAGGGGTTTCTAATTCACCCCTCCACTTT; J: TRBJ1-6; V: TRBV10-2; D: NA; length: 15; size: NA
CDR3: CASSLGTNNQPQHF; DNA: TGCGCCAGCAGCTTGGGGACAAATAATCAGCCCCAGCATTTT; J: TRBJ1-5; V: TRBV5-1; D: NA; length: 14; size: NA
CDR3: CAWMRGNTIYF; DNA: TGTGCCTGGATGAGGGGAAACACCATATATTTT; J: TRBJ1-3; V: TRBV30; D: NA; length: 11; size: NA
CDR3: CASSPRGTNTQYF; DNA: TGTGCCAGCAGTCCCAGGGGGACGAATACGCAGTATTTT; J: TRBJ2-3; V: TRBV12-3/TRBV12-4; D: TRBD1; length: 13; size: NA
CDR3: CSVRTSGTNTYEQYF; DNA: TGCAGCGTTCGGACTAGCGGGACTAATACCTACGAGCAGTACTTC; J: TRBJ2-7; V: TRBV29-1; D: TRBD2; length: 15; size: once
CDR3: CASSNRVSPYEQYF; DNA: TGTGCCAGCAGCAACAGGGTATCGCCCTACGAGCAGTACTTC; J: TRBJ2-7; V: TRBV21-1; D: NA; length: 14; size: NA
CDR3: CATLRNSGNTIYF; DNA: TGTGCCACCCTACGTAACTCTGGAAACACCATATATTTT; J: TRBJ1-3; V: TRBV28; D: NA; length: 13; size: few
CDR3: CASSGEGYTGTGGPHNEQFF; DNA: TGTGCCAGCAGCGGTGAAGGGTACACCGGGACAGGGGGCCCCCACAATGAGCAGTTCTTC; J: TRBJ2-1; V: TRBV9; D: TRBD1; length: 20; size: NA
CDR3: CASSSQAGGRLETQYF; DNA: TGTGCCAGCTCATCGCAAGCGGGAGGGCGGCTTGAGACCCAGTACTTC; J: TRBJ2-5; V: TRBV18; D: TRBD2; length: 16; size: NA
CDR3: CASSYTRGSTEAFF; DNA: TGTGCCAGCAGCTACACCAGGGGTTCCACTGAAGCTTTCTTT; J: TRBJ1-1; V: TRBV21-1; D: NA; length: 14; size: NA
CDR3: CASSAGTHTDTQYF; DNA: TGTGCCAGCAGTGCAGGGACACACACAGATACGCAGTATTTT; J: TRBJ2-3; V: TRBV6-4; D: NA; length: 14; size: few